This TCR beta chain was sequenced during a study of blood T cell repertoires in COVID-19. Overall study: Acute and convalescent COVID-19 specimens originated in the United States, Italy and Spain. T cells, B-cell-depleted T cells, or PBMCs supplied cDNA or gDNA.

This CDR3 is 10 amino acids long. Germline V gene lookup returns CDR1 SNHLY and CDR2 FYNNEI. Trimming took 8 bases from V and 15 from J, leaving 11 bases between them. The authors' processing: The authors estimated nucleated cell counts from reference gene primer amplification. Measured with immunoSEQ multiplex PCR; TCRdb has only the in-frame clones, and not every one. That table supplies the V and J calls and clone size; D and trimming were determined from the DNA. The sample carries about 130,000 clones, roughly four fifths recorded once. The source is a man in his forties with active or convalescent COVID-19. Sequencing was performed on peripheral blood. The gene calls are TRBV2 and TRBJ1-6; D is unresolved. The CDR3 DNA sequence: TGTGCCAGCGACGGAGGCCTCCTCCACTTT. This codes for CASDGGLLHF.